A selection of T cell receptor beta chains follows, all from one sample in a study of cytomegalovirus exposure and HLA in healthy donors. This table comes from immunoSEQ multiplex PCR, and its TCRdb copy is limited to in-frame clones, with some not included. This table has over 85,000 clones, approximately 77% appearing once. The sequenced sample was PBMCs. The receptors come from a female donor in good health and CMV-seronegative. Each CDR3 is given without its conserved first and last residue. A D gene is named only where the DNA matches it firmly. Rows give clone size only sometimes, using once, few, many, or a class for an expanded clone.

abundance	d_gene	v_gene	CDR3aa
.	.	TRBV28	ASSIGQSSYEQY
.	.	TRBV5-4	ASSLSSGAYNEQF
.	TRBD1	TRBV5-1	ASSLEGQAYEQY
.	.	TRBV14	ASSQLQGETQY
.	.	TRBV30	AWSWGGQGVDTQY
.	.	TRBV9	ASSVNPERTGSRDEENYGYT
.	.	TRBV29-1	SVGQANNQPQH
.	.	TRBV7-2	ASSLADGQGEAF
.	.	TRBV19	ASSWGAGYT
.	TRBD1	TRBV6-6	ASTKGQGFGEKLF
.	TRBD2	TRBV30	ACPGGGSNTGELF
.	.	TRBV30	AWSGAFVYGYT
few	.	TRBV4-1	ATSIRVSTEAF
.	TRBD1	TRBV18	ASSQTRDRGHNEQF
.	.	TRBV5-1	ASSLDRTGFFYGYT
.	TRBD2	TRBV7-7	ASSREGSLVNEQF
.	TRBD1	TRBV5-1	ASSGSGTGSNTGELF
once	.	TRBV7-8	ASSPRQIAGNTIY
.	TRBD1	TRBV25-1	ASSEYRDRGPYNEQF
.	.	TRBV7-9	SSSLGGQYEQY
.	.	TRBV6-6	ASSRDSNYGYT
.	.	TRBV21-1	ASSKRTGNLAGSTDTQY
.	TRBD1	TRBV28	ASTPLDRGSHNEQF
.	.	TRBV27	ASSPGVRYNEQF
.	.	TRBV5-3	ARSLEGVGPSNQPQH
.	TRBD1	TRBV9	ASSSQGGTGGNYGYT
.	.	TRBV7-8	ASSLGQGTDTQY
.	.	TRBV19	ASRGQGRVDTEAF
.	.	TRBV4-1	ASSQLRHSTDTQY
few	.	TRBV28	ASSFPHGGSNYGYT
.	.	TRBV19	ASSSLTGELF
.	TRBD1	TRBV18	ASAGTGAYEQY
few	.	TRBV7-9	ASSLGSLGGVAEAF
.	TRBD1	TRBV6-5	ASSEFPGQELKLF
.	.	TRBV19	ASSYSGNTIY
once	.	TRBV6-6	ASRPTGMAGELF
.	.	TRBV7-9	ASSLVGAGAQPQH
.	TRBD1	TRBV19	ASNDRGYEQY
.	TRBD1	TRBV19	ASSITGGRIYEQY
.	.	TRBV4-1	ASSPGQRLNTEAF
.	.	TRBV6-5	ASSYSALQETQY
.	.	TRBV6-5	ASSYGQGGGYGYT
.	.	TRBV11-2	ASRTRGDYEQY
.	TRBD1	TRBV5-4	ASSLDRGYGYT
.	TRBD1	TRBV7-9	ASSSGGGYGYT
.	TRBD1	TRBV7-2	ASSFAPRGLTEAF
.	.	TRBV4-2	ASSQARPGDTEAF
.	TRBD1	TRBV11-1	ASSPLGQVTF
.	TRBD1	TRBV5-6	ASSPTGMENIQY
.	.	TRBV23-1	ASSRQGSSYNSPLH
.	.	TRBV30	AWSGLYEQY
.	.	TRBV19	ASRLRGAPSYNEQF
.	TRBD1	TRBV28	ASSRQGGLSNQPQH
.	TRBD1	TRBV18	ASSGQANYGYT
.	.	TRBV9	ASSVGQGSEKLF
.	.	TRBV27	ASSDQDSYNEQF
.	TRBD1	TRBV5-1	ASSFGQGGNTIY
.	TRBD2	TRBV5-6	ASSLVAGDGY
.	.	TRBV4-2	ASSQEGGEDTGELF